These 29 T cell receptor beta chains came from one sample sequenced in a study of human T cells and chemical hapten exposure. Time point defined: patch test 3, about 24 weeks after DPC sensitization. Treatment meaning: therapeutic diphenylcyclopropenone sensitization with weekly scalp DPC. TCRdb reprocessed the RACE reads via MiXCR and lists one record per CDR3 protein. The sample holds 150,000 to 200,000 distinct CDR3 sequences, approximately 30% seen once. This material consisted of whole blood, taken in connection with sensitization to the hapten diphenylcyclopropenone (DPC). The receptor source for this set is a woman aged 18-29 years with alopecia areata. Some clones in this sample may be carry-over from other donors' samples.

The rearrangement links TRBV7-9 to TRBJ1-3; D remains ambiguous. V was cut by 5 bases and J by 9 bases, with 11 bases left in between. Germline loops: CDR1 SEHNR, CDR2 FQNEAQ (reference sequence). The CDR3 has 12 residues. CDR3 DNA sequence: TGTGCCAGCAGCCCCAGATGGGTCACCATATATTTT. It translates to CASSPRWVTIYF.

CDR3 in amino acids: CASSYSQGANGRQYF. In DNA, the CDR3 is TGTGCCAGCAGTTACTCTCAGGGGGCGAATGGTAGGCAGTACTTC. The rearrangement links TRBV6-5 to TRBJ2-7, with 8 bases identical to TRBD1. V gave up 0 bases and J gave up 9 bases; unmatched junction bases: 10. Germline CDR1 reads MNHEY; CDR2 reads SVGAGI. The CDR3 is made up of 15 amino acids.

The chain combines TRBV4-2 with TRBJ2-4, with a tentative D call TRBD2 (5 bases). Germline V lookup: CDR1 LGHNA, CDR2 YNFKEQ. This CDR3 region has 12 residues. Trimming stripped 0 bases from V and 10 bases from J, with 7 bases between. CDR3 sequence: CASSQDGEIQYF. CDR3 coding DNA: TGTGCCAGCAGCCAAGATGGGGAGATTCAGTACTTC.

This chain links TRBV6-2 or TRBV6-3 with TRBJ1-5; 9 bases are a match to TRBD1. The CDR3 consists of 14 residues. Germline CDR1 and CDR2: MNHEY and SVGEGT. Losses at the gene ends were 7 bases for V and 7 bases for J; bases not matched to a gene: 8. This chain's CDR3 is CASTHRGLYQPQHF. The CDR3 bases are TGTGCCAGCACCCACAGGGGGCTATACCAGCCCCAGCATTTT.

This chain joins TRBV7-9 and TRBJ1-4; 12 bases are a match to TRBD1. This CDR3 spans 15 amino acids. With V trimmed by 4 bases and J by 8 bases, 5 bases remained unmatched. The germline V gene has CDR1 SEHNR and CDR2 FQNEAQ (reference sequence). CDR3 sequence reads: CASSSGQGASEKLFF. The CDR3 nucleotides read TGTGCCAGCAGCTCGGGACAGGGGGCCAGCGAAAAACTGTTTTTT.

This clonotype was picked up a small number of times. The chain combines TRBV7-3 with TRBJ2-2; D is perhaps TRBD1 (6 bases). The V and J ends lost 5 bases and 3 bases respectively, with 10 bases between them. Germline CDR1 SGHTA, CDR2 FQGTGA. The CDR3 runs to 14 residues. CDR3 coding DNA: TGTGCCAGCAGCAGAAAGGGGGACACCGGGGAGCTGTTTTTT. Residues: CASSRKGDTGELFF.

The chain couples TRBV15 to TRBJ2-7; no reliable D call. V was shortened by 0 bases and J by 6 bases, with 9 bases between the two germline ends. The CDR3 contains 13 residues. CDR1 is LNHNV, CDR2 YYDKDF, per germline (reference sequence). CDR3 coding DNA: TGTGCCACCAGCAGAGAAACTCGGAGCGAGCAGTACTTC. As protein: CATSRETRSEQYF.

This clonotype appeared a few times. The chain carries TRBV7-9 and TRBJ2-1; D perhaps matches TRBD2 (6 bases). The ends were cut back, 7 bases at V and 7 bases at J, with 17 bases in the middle. CDR1 SEHNR and CDR2 FQNEAQ come from the germline V gene (reference sequence). This CDR3 is 14 amino acids long. For the CDR3, the DNA is TGTGCCAGCACCGGGGCTAGCGCACGGAATGAGCAGTTCTTC. This codes for CASTGASARNEQFF.

The rearrangement uses TRBV29-1 and TRBJ2-7; D gene ambiguous. Trimming left V 4 bases short and J 7 bases short, with 14 bases between. This CDR3 region has 12 residues. CDR1 and CDR2 from the germline V gene are SQVTM and ANQGSEA. The CDR3 here is CSVGSGRTEQYF. The CDR3 DNA reads TGCAGCGTTGGATCCGGCCGGACGGAGCAGTACTTC.

This clonotype was seen a few times. The rearrangement links TRBV20-1 to TRBJ2-7; D remains ambiguous. Trimming left V 5 bases short and J 6 bases short, with 17 bases between. The germline gives CDR1 DFQATT, CDR2 SNEGSKA (reference sequence). The CDR3 is 13 residues long. This chain's CDR3 is CSADRAPRGEQYF. For the CDR3, the DNA is TGCAGTGCTGACCGGGCCCCCCGAGGCGAGCAGTACTTC.

This clonotype showed up just a few times. The gene calls are TRBV3-1 and TRBJ2-2; possibly TRBD2 for D (6 bases). CDR3 length: 18 residues. Germline values: CDR1 LGHDT, CDR2 YNNKEL (reference sequence). The V gene lost 4 bases and the J gene lost 1 base, with 19 bases spanning the gap. The CDR3 loop reads CASSRETSTRRNTGELFF. DNA for the CDR3: TGTGCCAGCAGCCGAGAGACTAGTACTAGAAGGAACACCGGGGAGCTGTTTTTT.

The chain is built from TRBV9 and TRBJ2-3, with a possible D match to TRBD1 (5 bases). Germline V gives CDR1 SGDLS, CDR2 YYNGEE. This CDR3 spans 15 amino acids. Trimming shortened V by 5 bases and J by 2 bases, and 15 bases separated the two germline ends. CDR3 bases: TGTGCCAGCAGAGAAGCCGACAGCAACACAGATACGCAGTATTTT. It is translated as CASREADSNTDTQYF.

This chain uses TRBV7-2 with TRBJ2-4; 8 bases fit TRBD1. V lost 0 bases to trimming and J lost 5 bases; unmatched junction nucleotides: 15. The germline V gene has CDR1 SGHTA and CDR2 FQGNSA. The CDR3 is made up of 19 amino acids. The CDR3 DNA reads as TGTGCCAGCAGCTTAGCGATCCCTTCGACAGGGGCCGCTGAAAACATTCAGTACTTC. It is translated as CASSLAIPSTGAAENIQYF.

This clonotype has a count of ten or more. V usage is TRBV9 and J usage is TRBJ1-2, with a weak D call TRBD1 (5 bases). Per germline, CDR1 SGDLS and CDR2 YYNGEE. V dropped 3 bases and J dropped 8 bases, with 17 bases sitting between them. This CDR3 comprises 14 residues. CDR3: CASSATVGSWGYTF. CDR3 nucleotides: TGTGCCAGCAGCGCGACAGTAGGCTCTTGGGGCTACACCTTC. Drawing the rest from reference TRBV9 and TRBJ1-2, the complete variable domain is DSGVTQTPKHLITATGQRVTLRCSPRSGDLSVYWYQQSLDQGLQFLIQYYNGEERAKGNILERFSAQQFPDLHSELNLSSLELGDSALYFCASSATVGSWGYTFGSGTRLTVV.

This clonotype was detected only a few times. CDR3 bases: TGCAGCGTTGAAAAGGGACAGGGGGTCTACGAGCAGTACTTC. It encodes CSVEKGQGVYEQYF. This rearrangement joins TRBV29-1 to TRBJ2-7; TRBD1 aligns across 11 bases. V shed 2 bases and J 3 bases; nucleotides not matched to a gene: 3. Germline CDR1 SQVTM, CDR2 ANQGSEA. The CDR3 contains 14 residues.

This clonotype showed up just a few times. The genes are TRBV27 and TRBJ2-5; no firm D call. The V end lost 1 base, the J end lost 3 bases, and 9 bases lay between the germline ends. Germline loops: CDR1 MNHEY, CDR2 SMNVEV (reference sequence). The CDR3 loop spans 14 amino acids. The CDR3 sequence: CASSLWADEETQYF. The DNA for the CDR3 is TGTGCCAGCAGTTTATGGGCAGACGAAGAGACCCAGTACTTC.

This clonotype was detected a few times. J is TRBJ1-4 and V is TRBV5-1, with TRBD1 matching 8 bases. This CDR3 spans 14 amino acids. The germline V gene has CDR1 SGHRS and CDR2 YFSETQ. The V and J ends lost 4 bases and 11 bases, in that order; junction bases with no gene match: 10. The DNA for the CDR3 is TGCGCCAGCAGCCCGGACAGGGCGAGAAGTAAACTGTTTTTT. Its protein is CASSPDRARSKLFF.

There are a few counts of this clonotype. The chain uses TRBV6-2 or TRBV6-3 and TRBJ1-5, with 7 bases identical to TRBD1. V was clipped by 6 bases and J by 4 bases; unmatched bases: 9. The CDR3 has 15 residues. CDR1 and CDR2 from the germline V gene are MNHEY and SVGEGT. The CDR3 DNA reads as TGTGCCAGCAGAAGAGGACAGGTGGAGAATCAGCCCCAGCATTTT. Encoded protein: CASRRGQVENQPQHF.

This clonotype has just a few counts. The CDR3 loop reads CASSQEHRDGGTQYF. The CDR3 nucleotides are TGTGCCAGCAGCCAAGAGCACCGGGACGGTGGGACCCAGTACTTC. The V call is TRBV4-2, the J call TRBJ2-5; D possibly uses TRBD1 or TRBD2 (5 bases each). Trimming removed 0 bases at V and 7 bases at J, with 15 bases between. This CDR3 is built from 15 residues. In germline, CDR1 is LGHNA, CDR2 YNFKEQ.

For the CDR3, the DNA is TGTGCCATCAGTGAGTCCTTCTCCACCGGGGAGCTGTTTTTT. Translated: CAISESFSTGELFF. The rearrangement uses TRBV10-3 and TRBJ2-2; D is ambiguous. CDR3 length: 14 residues. Germline V gene lookup returns CDR1 ENHRY and CDR2 SYGVKD. V lost 0 bases, J lost 4 bases, and 6 bases lay in between.

The chain uses TRBV20-1 and TRBJ1-5; possible D gene TRBD1, 5 bases. Deletions cut 7 bases from V and 1 base from J, with 20 bases between. The CDR3 totals 16 residues. Germline CDR1 DFQATT, CDR2 SNEGSKA (reference sequence). CDR3 sequence reads: CSGMPGGSRSNQPQHF. CDR3 DNA sequence: TGCAGTGGTATGCCGGGGGGGTCGCGGAGCAATCAGCCCCAGCATTTT.

This clonotype has ten or more counts. The CDR3 DNA sequence: TGCGCCAGCAGCCAAGACCCTCAGGGAGCGAACACTGAAGCTTTCTTT. Translating it yields CASSQDPQGANTEAFF. The chain couples TRBV4-3 to TRBJ1-1; tentative D call: TRBD1 (5 bases). V was cut by 0 bases and J by 1 base, with 12 bases left in between. The CDR3 is 16 residues long. Germline V gene sequence: CDR1 LGHNA, CDR2 YSLEER.

Only a few counts were recorded for this clonotype. This chain uses TRBV12-3 or TRBV12-4 with TRBJ1-6, with no clear D. The V gene lost 4 bases and the J gene lost 7 bases, with 11 bases spanning the gap. CDR3 length: 14 amino acids. The chain's CDR3 is CASSWTLKNSPLHF. The CDR3 DNA sequence: TGTGCCAGCAGTTGGACGCTGAAAAATTCACCCCTCCACTTT.

The genes are TRBV5-6 and TRBJ2-7; no reliable D call. Germline loops: CDR1 SGHDT, CDR2 YYEEEE. The ends were cut back, 1 base at V and 5 bases at J, with 7 bases in the middle. The CDR3 contains 12 residues. CDR3 protein: CASSLIRDEQYF. For the CDR3, the DNA is TGTGCCAGCAGCTTGATCCGGGACGAGCAGTACTTC.

This clonotype has just a few counts. The rearrangement uses TRBV7-9 and TRBJ2-5; no definite D call. This CDR3 is built from 14 residues. Germline lookup yields CDR1 SEHNR and CDR2 FQNEAQ (reference sequence). V lost 2 bases to trimming and J lost 1 base, with 8 bases between them. CDR3 sequence reads: CASSLRPTQETQYF. CDR3 DNA sequence: TGTGCCAGCAGCTTAAGGCCCACCCAAGAGACCCAGTACTTC.

The chain joins TRBV2 to TRBJ1-2; the D is unclear. Germline V CDR1 and CDR2: SNHLY, FYNNEI. V lost 2 bases and J lost 5, with 12 bases in between. This CDR3 spans 14 amino acids. CDR3 sequence reads: CASSEIPGRYGYTF. The CDR3 DNA is TGTGCCAGCAGTGAAATCCCCGGGCGTTATGGCTACACCTTC.

In DNA, the CDR3 is TGTGCCAGCAGCTCCCGAGGCGGCGTGCGGTACGAGCAGTACTTC. It encodes CASSSRGGVRYEQYF. This chain connects TRBV6-2 or TRBV6-3 to TRBJ2-7; unclear D gene. This CDR3 has 15 residues. The V end was cut by 6 bases, the J end by 4 bases, with 19 bases between. Germline CDR1 is MNHEY and CDR2 is SVGEGT.

V usage is TRBV9 and J usage is TRBJ2-7; 7 bases are shared with TRBD2. The germline gives CDR1 SGDLS, CDR2 YYNGEE. This CDR3 region has 17 residues. J gave up 0 bases and V 0 bases, and 9 bases lay outside the gene matches. CDR3 nucleotides: TGTGCCAGCAGCGTAGGGGGGTCTAGCGGTTTCTCCTACGAGCAGTACTTC. Protein: CASSVGGSSGFSYEQYF.

This clonotype was seen a few times. This chain joins TRBV9 and TRBJ2-5, with 8 bases identical to TRBD2. After removal of 0 bases from V and 4 bases from J, the junction contained 2 bases not matched to a gene. The length of the CDR3 is 14 residues. Germline V gene sequence: CDR1 SGDLS, CDR2 YYNGEE. CDR3 amino acids: CASSVEAGGETQYF. As DNA, the CDR3 is TGTGCCAGCAGCGTAGAGGCGGGGGGAGAGACCCAGTACTTC.